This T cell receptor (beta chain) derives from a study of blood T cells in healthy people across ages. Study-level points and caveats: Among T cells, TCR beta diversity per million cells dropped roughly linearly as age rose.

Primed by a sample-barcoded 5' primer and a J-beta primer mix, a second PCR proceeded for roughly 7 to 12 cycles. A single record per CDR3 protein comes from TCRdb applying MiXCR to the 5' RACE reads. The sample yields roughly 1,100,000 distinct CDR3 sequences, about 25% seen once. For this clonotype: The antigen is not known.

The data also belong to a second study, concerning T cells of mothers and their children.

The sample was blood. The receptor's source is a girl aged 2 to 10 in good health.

CDR3 sequence reads: CASSLVQGTDSPLHF. The CDR3 DNA follows: TGTGCCAGCAGCTTAGTTCAGGGGACGGATTCACCCCTCCACTTT. This sequence joins TRBV7-9 and TRBJ1-6, with a possible D match to TRBD1 (6 bases). Trimming took 1 base from V and 8 from J, leaving 12 bases between them. The CDR3 contains 15 residues. Germline V lookup: CDR1 SEHNR, CDR2 FQNEAQ (reference sequence).